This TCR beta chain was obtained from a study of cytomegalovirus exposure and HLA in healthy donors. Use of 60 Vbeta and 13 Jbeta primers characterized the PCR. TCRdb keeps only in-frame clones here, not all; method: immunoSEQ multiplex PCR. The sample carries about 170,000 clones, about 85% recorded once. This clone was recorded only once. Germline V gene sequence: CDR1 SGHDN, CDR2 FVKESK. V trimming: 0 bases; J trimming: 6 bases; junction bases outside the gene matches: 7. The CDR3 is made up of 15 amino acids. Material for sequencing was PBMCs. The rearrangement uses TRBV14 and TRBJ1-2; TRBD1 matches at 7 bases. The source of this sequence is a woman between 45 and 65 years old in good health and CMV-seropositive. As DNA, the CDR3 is TGTGCCAGCAGCCAAGACATAGAGGGGGCCAATGGCTACACCTTC. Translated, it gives CASSQDIEGANGYTF.